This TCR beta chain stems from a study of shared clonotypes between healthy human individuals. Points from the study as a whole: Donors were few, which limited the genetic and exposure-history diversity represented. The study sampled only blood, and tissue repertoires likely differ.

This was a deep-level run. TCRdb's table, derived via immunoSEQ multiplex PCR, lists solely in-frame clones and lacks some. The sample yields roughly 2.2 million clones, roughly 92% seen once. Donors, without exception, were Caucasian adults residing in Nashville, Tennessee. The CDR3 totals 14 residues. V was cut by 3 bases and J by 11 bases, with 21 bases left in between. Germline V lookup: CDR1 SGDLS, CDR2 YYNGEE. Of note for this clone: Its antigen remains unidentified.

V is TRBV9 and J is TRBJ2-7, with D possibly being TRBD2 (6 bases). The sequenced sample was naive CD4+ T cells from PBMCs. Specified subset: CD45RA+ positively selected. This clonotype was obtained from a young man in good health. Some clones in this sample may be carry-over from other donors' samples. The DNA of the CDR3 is TGTGCCAGCAGCGCGGTGGATTTGGGGGGTACCAAGTACTTC. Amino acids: CASSAVDLGGTKYF.